This paragraph reports one TCR beta chain. Its matching antigen is unknown. Germline-derived CDR1 and CDR2 are LNHDA and SQIVND (reference sequence). The CDR3 length is 15 residues. J lost 2 bases, V lost 3 bases, and 4 bases had no gene match. This PCR relied on a set of 60 Vbeta primers and 13 Jbeta primers. Method: immunoSEQ multiplex PCR; TCRdb's copy keeps in-frame clones and lacks some. The data show under 200,000 clones, approximately 84% seen once. This specimen belongs to a study of cytomegalovirus exposure and HLA in healthy donors. General study results and limits: Reports indicated that the classifier achieved high specificity and sensitivity in diagnosing cytomegalovirus status. Sequences of the TCR beta chain were said to predict the HLA-A and HLA-B alleles of most subjects accurately. In an earlier analysis, in 620 or so donors, most V segments appeared productive either ~90% or ~30% of the time.

This receptor was identified in a woman aged 40-49 years in good health and CMV-seropositive. This rearrangement joins TRBV19 to TRBJ2-7, with TRBD1 matching over 10 bases. The sample taken for sequencing was PBMCs. The CDR3 loop is CASSMDGTGAYEQYF. The CDR3 region has the DNA TGTGCCAGTAGTATGGACGGGACAGGGGCCTACGAGCAGTACTTC. Complete variable domain (other parts from reference TRBV19 and TRBJ2-7): DGGITQSPKYLFRKEGQNVTLSCEQNLNHDAMYWYRQDPGQGLRLIYYSQIVNDFQKGDIAEGYSVSREKKESFPLTVTSAQKNPTAFYLCASSMDGTGAYEQYFGPGTRLTVT.